This TCR beta chain was captured by sequencing in a study of CD8+CD57+ T cells in acquired aplastic anemia. The use of genomic DNA as template underpinned the TCR beta VDJ and CDR3 profiling. TCRdb ran MiXCR on the reads and lists one entry per CDR3 protein. The sample consists of around 33,000 distinct CDR3 sequences, 65% to 80% of them appearing once. The clonotype comes from a human donor in good health, serving as a control. The sample comprised sorted CD4+, CD8+, or CD8+CD57+ T cells (not recorded which) from PBMCs.

CDR3 DNA sequence: TGTGCCAGCAGGTCGACTGTGCCTCTCTACGAGCAGTACTTC. Its translation is CASRSTVPLYEQYF. J is TRBJ2-7 and V is TRBV7-2, with D hard to call. V lost 6 bases to trimming and J lost 3 bases, with 15 bases between them. The V gene's germline CDR1 is SGHTA and CDR2 FQGNSA. The CDR3 is made up of 14 amino acids.